The next 23 T cell receptor beta chains were all read from a single sample in a study of T cell responses to AZD1222 COVID-19 vaccine. Generated by immunoSEQ multiplex PCR, the TCRdb table keeps only in-frame clones and is missing some. The sample carries 75,000 to 100,000 clones, 92% recorded once. The sample consisted of peripheral blood, taken 28 days after the second AZD1222 dose. Every receptor here comes from an adult who received the AZD1222 COVID-19 vaccine.

The J gene is TRBJ2-1, the V gene TRBV10-1; 7 bases align to TRBD2. CDR3 size: 18 residues. Germline loops: CDR1 WNHNN, CDR2 SYGVQD (reference sequence). The trim removed 7 bases at V and 10 bases at J, leaving 25 bases unmatched. The CDR3 reads CASTERGPIDGTGLEQFF. CDR3 coding DNA: TGCGCCAGCACCGAGCGGGGCCCTATTGACGGGACCGGACTAGAGCAGTTCTTC.

The J gene is TRBJ1-4, the V gene TRBV4-1; 7 positions agree with TRBD1. Trimming removed 4 bases from V and 4 bases from J; junction bases left unmatched: 3. The CDR3 runs 14 residues. Germline V gene lookup returns CDR1 MGHRA and CDR2 YSYEKL. Here the CDR3 reads CASSPTGRNEKLFF. CDR3 in DNA: TGCGCCAGCAGCCCGACAGGGCGTAATGAAAAACTGTTTTTT.

The chain recombines TRBV5-1 with TRBJ2-6, with 8 positions matching TRBD1. V was pared by 5 bases and J by 4 bases, with 2 bases of the junction left unmatched. CDR1 SGHRS and CDR2 YFSETQ come from the germline V gene. The length of the CDR3 is 14 residues. The CDR3 loop is CASRTGAGANVLTF. The CDR3, as DNA: TGCGCCAGCAGGACAGGGGCAGGGGCCAACGTCCTGACTTTC.

V gene TRBV20-1 combines with J gene TRBJ2-7; TRBD1 agrees at 8 bases. The CDR3 runs to 11 residues. The junction had 9 bases not matched to a gene; V was cut back by 5 bases and J by 12 bases. Germline-derived CDR1 and CDR2 are DFQATT and SNEGSKA (reference sequence). CDR3 residues: CSAFRDRQAYF. CDR3 DNA sequence: TGCAGTGCTTTTAGGGACAGGCAGGCGTACTTC.

V is TRBV10-3 and J is TRBJ2-2; D ambiguous. Trimming stripped 6 bases from V and 2 bases from J, with 10 bases between. In germline, CDR1 is ENHRY, CDR2 SYGVKD. This CDR3 is built from 14 residues. The CDR3 reads CAISAGGNTGELFF. CDR3 nucleotides: TGTGCCATCAGCGCCGGCGGAAACACCGGGGAGCTGTTTTTT.

The chain employs TRBV4-2 and TRBJ1-1; TRBD1 aligns across 9 bases. This CDR3 contains 15 residues. The germline V gene has CDR1 LGHNA and CDR2 YNFKEQ. Trimming took 2 bases from V and 10 from J; bases not matched to a gene: 11. The CDR3 region is CASSQPSVQGAGAFF. In nucleotides, the CDR3 is TGTGCCAGCAGCCAACCCTCCGTACAGGGGGCAGGAGCTTTCTTT.

This chain uses TRBV7-3 with TRBJ2-3, with TRBD2 matching 13 bases. Trimming took 4 bases from V and 3 from J; bases not matched to a gene: 7. From germline, CDR1 is SGHTA and CDR2 FQGTGA. The CDR3 length is 17 residues. This CDR3 reads CASSSRGTSGATDTQYF. The DNA of the CDR3 is TGTGCCAGCAGCTCCAGAGGGACTAGCGGGGCAACAGATACGCAGTATTTT.

Regarding this clone: This same CDR3 is encoded by further DNA sequences in the sample. The chain combines TRBV4-3 with TRBJ1-2; TRBD1 aligns across 7 bases. Germline V CDR1 and CDR2: LGHNA, YSLEER. This CDR3 is 15 amino acids long. V lost 0 bases and J lost 5; bases outside the gene matches: 6. The CDR3 bases are TGCGCCAGCAGCCAAGACCCCGGCAGGGGGTATGGCTACACCTTC. This gives the protein CASSQDPGRGYGYTF.

This clone was counted a single time. The rearrangement links TRBV5-6 to TRBJ1-3, with a possible D match to TRBD1 (5 bases). Germline values: CDR1 SGHDT, CDR2 YYEEEE. The CDR3 runs 16 residues. V shed 4 bases and J shed 5 bases, with 19 bases lying between them. CDR3 protein: CASSKGTRQTRNTIYF. The CDR3 DNA reads TGTGCCAGCAGCAAGGGGACCAGGCAAACCCGAAACACCATATATTTT.

CDR3 residues: CSVDQGGSGELFF. In nucleotides, the CDR3 is TGCAGCGTTGACCAGGGAGGTTCCGGGGAGCTGTTTTTT. The chain links TRBV29-1 to TRBJ2-2; D perhaps matches TRBD2 (6 bases). Germline assignment: CDR1 SQVTM and CDR2 ANQGSEA. This CDR3 is built from 13 residues. V was shortened by 3 bases and J by 6 bases, with 11 bases between the two germline ends.

The V and J genes are TRBV7-6 and TRBJ2-2, with unresolved D. The V and J ends lost 4 bases and 3 bases respectively, with 12 bases between them. This CDR3 comprises 15 residues. Germline loops: CDR1 SGHVS, CDR2 FNYEAQ. CDR3 sequence (DNA): TGTGCCAGCAGCTCAGGACCAGAAGACACCGGGGAGCTGTTTTTT. Its translation: CASSSGPEDTGELFF. The whole variable domain, filled in from reference TRBV7-6 and TRBJ2-2, reads GAGVSQSPRYKVTKRGQDVALRCDPISGHVSLYWYRQALGQGPEFLTYFNYEAQQDKSGLPNDRFSAERPEGSISTLTIQRTEQRDSAMYRCASSSGPEDTGELFFGEGSRLTVL.

This chain uses TRBV2 with TRBJ1-5; D not certain. Germline V gene sequence: CDR1 SNHLY, CDR2 FYNNEI. The CDR3 runs to 14 residues. The V gene lost 6 bases and the J gene lost 1 base, with 10 bases spanning the gap. CDR3 region: CASRLGISNQPQHF. DNA of the CDR3: TGTGCCAGCAGACTTGGGATAAGCAATCAGCCCCAGCATTTT.

The rearrangement joins TRBV29-1 to TRBJ1-2; D gene unclear. CDR1 and CDR2 from the germline V gene are SQVTM and ANQGSEA. V was shortened by 3 bases and J by 1 base, with 6 bases between the two germline ends. The CDR3 runs to 12 residues. In DNA form, the CDR3 reads TGCAGCGTTGACTCCTTTAACTATGGCTACACCTTC. The encoded protein is CSVDSFNYGYTF.

The chain employs TRBV6-6 and TRBJ1-4; a possible D gene is TRBD1 (6 bases). Germline CDR1 and CDR2: MNHNY and SVGAGI (reference sequence). There are 17 residues in the CDR3. Trimming took off 5 bases at V and 4 bases at J, with 20 bases between the two ends. CDR3 coding DNA: TGTGCCAGCAGTCCCATTTCGATACAGGGAATTAATGAAAAACTGTTTTTT. Translated: CASSPISIQGINEKLFF.

This clone was detected only once. This chain connects TRBV7-9 to TRBJ2-7; 7 nucleotides match TRBD1. V trimming: 6 bases; J trimming: 5 bases; junction bases outside the gene matches: 4. The CDR3 is 12 amino acids. Looked up from germline, CDR1 is SEHNR and CDR2 is FQNEAQ (reference sequence). As DNA, the CDR3 is TGTGCCAGCAGTAACACAGGGGACGAGCAGTACTTC. It is translated as CASSNTGDEQYF.

This chain uses TRBV3-1 (or the pseudogene TRBV3-2) with TRBJ1-3, with D unclear. Trimming stripped 3 bases from V and 4 bases from J, with 10 bases between. Germline CDR1 LGHDT, CDR2 YNNKEL (reference sequence). The CDR3 is 14 amino acids. The CDR3 DNA follows: TGTGCCAGCAGCCACTATCCACAGGGAAACACCATATATTTT. Protein sequence: CASSHYPQGNTIYF.

This chain joins TRBV7-8 and TRBJ1-3, with a possible D match to TRBD1 (6 bases). The CDR3 spans 15 residues. The germline V and J ends were trimmed by 5 bases and 0 bases, with 11 bases remaining between them. The germline CDR1 and CDR2 sequences are SGHVS and FQNEAQ. The CDR3 DNA follows: TGTGCCAGCAGCCGAGGACAGTCCTCTGGAAACACCATATATTTT. It specifies CASSRGQSSGNTIYF.

V and J are TRBV6-5 and TRBJ1-5, with unresolved D. Germline V lookup: CDR1 MNHEY, CDR2 SVGAGI. This CDR3 spans 13 amino acids. V was shortened by 6 bases and J by 2 bases, with 8 bases between the two germline ends. The CDR3 reads CASRGGGNQPQHF. In DNA form, the CDR3 reads TGTGCCAGCAGGGGAGGTGGCAATCAGCCCCAGCATTTT.

J is TRBJ1-1 and V is TRBV7-2; D is unresolved. V was clipped by 1 base and J by 3 bases, with 6 bases between them. The CDR3 sequence is 13 residues long. Looked up from germline, CDR1 is SGHTA and CDR2 is FQGNSA. CDR3 DNA sequence: TGTGCCAGCAGCTTAGAAAGGGACACTGAAGCTTTCTTT. Its translation is CASSLERDTEAFF.

The sample holds one count of this clone. This chain links TRBV2 with TRBJ1-2, with TRBD1 identical over 12 bases. The CDR3 has 16 amino acids. Germline lookup yields CDR1 SNHLY and CDR2 FYNNEI. V lost 6 bases, J lost 6 bases, and 11 bases stayed unmatched. The CDR3 here is CASSGRDRGRGNGYTF. CDR3 DNA sequence: TGTGCCAGCAGCGGCCGGGACAGGGGGCGCGGCAATGGCTACACCTTC.

V gene TRBV6-5 combines with J gene TRBJ1-4; D remains unclear. The V gene's germline CDR1 is MNHEY and CDR2 SVGAGI. V was shortened by 5 bases and J by 6 bases, with 7 bases between the two germline ends. This CDR3 has 12 residues. The CDR3 sequence is CASSTRDEKLFF. As DNA, the CDR3 is TGTGCCAGCAGTACGAGGGATGAAAAACTGTTTTTT.

The chain combines TRBV6-1 with TRBJ1-1; D remains unclear. The CDR3 length is 12 residues. CDR1 is MNHNS and CDR2 is SASEGT in the germline V gene. Trimming left V 2 bases short and J 7 bases short, with 8 bases between. The CDR3 spells CASSEFDYEAFF. The CDR3 DNA follows: TGTGCCAGCAGTGAATTCGATTATGAAGCTTTCTTT.

This clone was counted a few times. The chain carries TRBV2 and TRBJ2-3; D uncertain. CDR1 SNHLY and CDR2 FYNNEI come from the germline V gene. Between the trimmed V and J ends, which lost 0 bases and 0 bases, there was a span of 19 bases. This CDR3 is built from 19 residues. CDR3 sequence reads: CASSEARPYTLTSTDTQYF. The CDR3 nucleotides read TGTGCCAGCAGTGAAGCCCGACCGTACACCCTAACTAGCACAGATACGCAGTATTTT.